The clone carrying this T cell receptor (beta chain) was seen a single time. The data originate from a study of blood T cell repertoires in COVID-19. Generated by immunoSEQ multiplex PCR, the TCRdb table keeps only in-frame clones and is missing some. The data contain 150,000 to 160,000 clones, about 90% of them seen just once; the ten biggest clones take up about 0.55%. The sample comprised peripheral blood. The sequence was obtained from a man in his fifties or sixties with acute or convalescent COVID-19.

The chain's CDR3 is CASSLDYRGSPGELFF. In DNA form, the CDR3 reads TGCGCCAGCAGCTTGGATTACAGGGGCTCGCCCGGGGAGCTGTTTTTT. The gene calls are TRBV5-1 and TRBJ2-2; 7 nucleotides agree with TRBD1. The CDR3 is 16 amino acids. V lost 0 bases, J lost 6 bases, and 8 bases stayed unmatched. The germline V gene encodes CDR1 SGHRS and CDR2 YFSETQ.